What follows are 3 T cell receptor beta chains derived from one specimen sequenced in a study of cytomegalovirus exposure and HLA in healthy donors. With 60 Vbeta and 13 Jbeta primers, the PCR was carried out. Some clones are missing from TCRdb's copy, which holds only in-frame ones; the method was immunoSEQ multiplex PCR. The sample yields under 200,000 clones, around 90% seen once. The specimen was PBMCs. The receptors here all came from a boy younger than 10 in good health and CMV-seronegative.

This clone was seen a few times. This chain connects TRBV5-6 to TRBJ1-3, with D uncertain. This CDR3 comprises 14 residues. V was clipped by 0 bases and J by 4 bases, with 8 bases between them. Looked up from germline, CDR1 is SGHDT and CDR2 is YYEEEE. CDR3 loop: CASSLVGRGNTIYF. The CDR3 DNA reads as TGTGCCAGCAGCTTGGTCGGTCGGGGAAACACCATATATTTT.

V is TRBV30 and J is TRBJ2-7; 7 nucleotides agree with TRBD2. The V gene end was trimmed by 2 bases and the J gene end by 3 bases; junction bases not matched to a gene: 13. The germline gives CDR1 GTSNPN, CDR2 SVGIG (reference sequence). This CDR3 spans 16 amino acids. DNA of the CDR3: TGTGCCTGGAGTTTGGGACTACCCGGACTTGACTACGAGCAGTACTTC. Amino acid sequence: CAWSLGLPGLDYEQYF.

CDR3 DNA sequence: TGTGCCAGCAGCGTATGGGGCTCGGATGGCTACACCTTC. Protein sequence: CASSVWGSDGYTF. The chain employs TRBV9 and TRBJ1-2; D may be TRBD1 (5 bases). Germline V gene data show CDR1 as SGDLS and CDR2 as YYNGEE. CDR3 length equals 13 residues. V lost 1 base, J lost 6 bases, and 10 bases lay in between.